Below are 14 T cell receptor beta chains sequenced from a single sample in a study of CD8 T cells in ankylosing spondylitis. The antigens these receptors bind are not known. MiXCR, applied by TCRdb to the 5' RACE reads, yields one record per CDR3 protein. The profile shows roughly 440,000 distinct CDR3 sequences, 17% of them singletons. Findings of the study overall: Blood from ankylosing spondylitis patients appeared to carry a characteristic eight-variant TCR beta motif.

Specimen: blood, either unsorted or a sorted T cell fraction (not recorded which). Every receptor here comes from a male donor with ankylosing spondylitis.

This clonotype turned up a few times. The rearrangement joins TRBV20-1 to TRBJ1-5; D call uncertain. The CDR3 loop spans 14 amino acids. Germline V gene sequence: CDR1 DFQATT, CDR2 SNEGSKA (reference sequence). V lost 3 bases to trimming and J lost 4 bases, with 13 bases between them. This CDR3 reads CSASHDVANQPQHF. The CDR3 nucleotides are TGCAGTGCTAGTCACGACGTAGCAAATCAGCCCCAGCATTTT.

This clonotype was observed a handful of times. The chain couples TRBV5-1 to TRBJ1-5, with TRBD1 as a possible D gene (5 bases). CDR1 is SGHRS and CDR2 is YFSETQ in the germline V gene. This CDR3 spans 14 amino acids. The ends were cut back, 4 bases at V and 3 bases at J, with 11 bases in the middle. The DNA of the CDR3 is TGCGCCAGCAGCGAGGGGAGGGCCAATCAGCCCCAGCATTTT. Translation gives CASSEGRANQPQHF.

This clonotype was recorded a few times. The rearrangement uses TRBV12-3 or TRBV12-4 and TRBJ2-3; 13 nucleotides line up with TRBD2. Trimming at V came to 4 bases and at J to 6 bases, leaving 7 bases not matched to a gene. The CDR3 is 16 amino acids. The CDR3 nucleotides are TGTGCCAGCAGTTCCTCGACTAGCGGGGGGCGTGATACGCAGTATTTT. Amino acid sequence: CASSSSTSGGRDTQYF.

This clonotype has a handful of counts. The chain recombines TRBV28 with TRBJ2-7; D gene ambiguous. With 5 bases removed from V and 4 bases from J, the gap between germline ends came to 12 bases. This CDR3 is 13 amino acids long. Germline V gene sequence: CDR1 MDHEN, CDR2 SYDVKM. The CDR3 is CASSPPTTYEQYF. DNA for the CDR3: TGTGCCAGCAGTCCCCCCACTACTTACGAGCAGTACTTC.

A few counts support this clonotype. This chain joins TRBV24-1 and TRBJ2-5; D is possibly TRBD2 (5 bases). V shed 4 bases and J shed 0 bases, with 11 bases lying between them. This CDR3 has 15 residues. Germline V gene data show CDR1 as KGHDR and CDR2 as SFDVKD. For the CDR3, the DNA is TGTGCCACCAGTGAAACTAGTTCTTACCAAGAGACCCAGTACTTC. This sequence encodes CATSETSSYQETQYF.

V gene TRBV2 combines with J gene TRBJ1-5; the D gene is possibly TRBD1 (6 bases). This CDR3 contains 13 residues. Germline CDR1 SNHLY, CDR2 FYNNEI. CDR3 loop: CAYRDNTNQPQHF. In nucleotides, the CDR3 is TGTGCTTACCGGGACAACACTAATCAGCCCCAGCATTTT.

This clonotype has more than one count but fewer than ten. This chain connects TRBV20-1 to TRBJ2-1; 9 positions match TRBD2. With 0 bases clipped from V and 12 bases from J, the junction kept 18 bases outside the gene matches. The CDR3 length is 17 residues. Germline assignment: CDR1 DFQATT and CDR2 SNEGSKA (reference sequence). The CDR3 DNA is TGCAGTGCTAGAGAACCCAACCGTCAGCGGGCGGGAGGGGTGCAGTTCTTC. Its protein product is CSAREPNRQRAGGVQFF.

This clonotype was found a few times. The chain has TRBV25-1 and TRBJ1-6; 10 nucleotides align to TRBD1. The CDR3 is made up of 16 amino acids. Trimming at V came to 1 base and at J to 5 bases, leaving 2 bases not matched to a gene. Per germline, CDR1 MGHDK and CDR2 SYGVNS. The CDR3 here is CASSEFGQGDNSPLHF. CDR3 DNA: TGTGCCAGCAGTGAATTTGGACAGGGGGATAATTCACCCCTCCACTTT.

This sequence joins TRBV11-2 and TRBJ2-1; D not certain. V dropped 4 bases and J dropped 6 bases, with 13 bases sitting between them. The CDR3 is made up of 14 amino acids. CDR1 SGHAT and CDR2 FQNNGV come from the germline V gene. The CDR3 sequence is CASSSTRRPNEQFF. The DNA for the CDR3 is TGTGCCAGCAGCTCCACCAGACGGCCCAATGAGCAGTTCTTC.

There are a few counts of this clonotype. The chain has TRBV28 and TRBJ1-3; D is perhaps TRBD1 (5 bases). V shed 6 bases and J shed 3 bases, with 15 bases lying between them. Germline CDR1 is MDHEN and CDR2 is SYDVKM. The CDR3 runs 15 residues. CDR3 in amino acids: CASSPGQRGGNTIYF. The CDR3, as DNA: TGTGCCAGCAGCCCAGGCCAGAGGGGTGGAAACACCATATATTTT.

This chain joins TRBV30 and TRBJ2-2; maybe TRBD1 (6 bases). Trimming shortened V by 5 bases and J by 2 bases, and 15 bases separated the two germline ends. The CDR3 is made up of 15 amino acids. Germline lookup yields CDR1 GTSNPN and CDR2 SVGIG (reference sequence). CDR3 loop: CAWGGWARNTGELFF. In DNA form, the CDR3 reads TGTGCCTGGGGGGGCTGGGCGCGAAACACCGGGGAGCTGTTTTTT. Full variable domain (remainder filled in from reference TRBV30 and TRBJ2-2): SQTIHQWPATLVQPVGSPLSLECTVEGTSNPNLYWYRQAAGRGLQLLFYSVGIGQISSEVPQNLSASRPQDRQFILSSKKLLLSDSGFYLCAWGGWARNTGELFFGEGSRLTVL.

This clonotype showed up just a few times. V usage is TRBV24-1 and J usage is TRBJ2-1, with 9 bases that match TRBD1. The CDR3 extends over 17 amino acids. From germline, CDR1 is KGHDR and CDR2 SFDVKD. V gave up 0 bases and J gave up 4 bases; unmatched junction bases: 6. The CDR3 nucleotides read TGTGCCACCAGTGATTTGCGTCGAGGACAGGGGTACAATGAGCAGTTCTTC. Translation gives CATSDLRRGQGYNEQFF.

This clonotype was counted only a few times. V usage is TRBV6-1 and J usage is TRBJ1-6; no firm D call. Germline CDR1 and CDR2: MNHNS and SASEGT. Trimming cost V 7 bases and J 8 bases, with 15 bases left between them. The CDR3 length is 14 residues. CDR3 residues: CASKERTLYSPLHF. The CDR3 nucleotides read TGTGCCAGCAAGGAGAGGACCTTATATTCACCCCTCCACTTT.

This sequence joins TRBV20-1 and TRBJ2-1, with TRBD2 matching over 10 bases. Germline V gene data show CDR1 as DFQATT and CDR2 as SNEGSKA (reference sequence). J lost 4 bases, V lost 5 bases, and 5 bases had no gene match. The CDR3 loop spans 14 amino acids. For the CDR3, the DNA is TGCAGTGCTCCGAGCGGGGGGGCGTACAATGAGCAGTTCTTC. It encodes CSAPSGGAYNEQFF.